Detailed here is one TCR beta chain. This sample stems from a study of read filtering for tumor transcriptome and immune sequencing. Study context: By R-ISS, stages I, II and III held approximately 8, 17 and 7 patients. DNase treatment preceded whole-transcriptome library preparation. IR-seq gave about 4.05 to 11 million TCR reads per sample; RNA-seq gave about 75 to 1,300.

This library used 300 to 500 ng RNA and molecular barcoded adaptors spanning alpha/delta and beta/gamma chains. TCRdb independently ran MiXCR on the reads; one entry per CDR3 protein. This table has 40,000 to 55,000 distinct CDR3 sequences, around a fifth appearing once. Bone marrow was sampled from every patient at the time of active disease. The ends were cut back, 2 bases at V and 8 bases at J, with 9 bases in the middle. Looked up from germline, CDR1 is LGHDT and CDR2 is YNNKEL (reference sequence). The CDR3 extends over 13 amino acids. Sequencing was performed on a population of CD138-negative cells sorted from bone marrow. The TCR comes from a donor aged 40 or over with multiple myeloma. The chain uses TRBV3-1 and TRBJ1-4; D is ambiguous. The CDR3 DNA follows: TGTGCCAGCAGCCAAACCAGAAACGAAAAACTGTTTTTT. Protein: CASSQTRNEKLFF.